This paragraph covers one TCR beta chain sequence. Germline loops: CDR1 SGHKS, CDR2 YYEKEE (reference sequence). The CDR3 extends over 12 amino acids. Trimming at V came to 7 bases and at J to 6 bases, leaving 7 bases not matched to a gene. This entry belongs to a study of blood T cell repertoires in COVID-19. Clones were read by immunoSEQ multiplex PCR, and TCRdb kept only the in-frame ones, dropping some. Of 70,000 to 75,000 clones listed, roughly 80% are singletons. Sequencing was carried out using peripheral blood. The clonotype was recovered from a woman of 80 years or more with active or convalescent COVID-19. This sequence joins TRBV5-5 and TRBJ2-7; TRBD1 aligns across 7 bases. CDR3 amino acids: CASAIHRGEQYF. As DNA, the CDR3 is TGTGCCAGCGCGATCCACAGGGGCGAGCAGTACTTC. The complete variable domain, with remaining parts taken from reference TRBV5-5 and TRBJ2-7, reads DAGVTQSPTHLIKTRGQQVTLRCSPISGHKSVSWYQQVLGQGPQFIFQYYEKEERGRGNFPDRFSARQFPNYSSELNVNALLLGDSALYLCASAIHRGEQYFGPGTRLTVT.